This T cell receptor (beta chain) appears in the sequencing data of a study of T cell changes during pregnancy in multiple sclerosis (dated 2019 in TCRdb). For the study in its entirety: Changes in the T cell repertoire over the course of pregnancy were examined in this study in women with multiple sclerosis.

Inclusive of the bounding cysteine and phenylalanine, the CDR3 is 17 residues long. CDR3 DNA only is kept here, 51 bases in frame from base 1. Taken from the germline V gene (reference sequence), the CDR1 and CDR2 loops are MNHEY and SMNVEV. V and J are trimmed by 0 bases and 6 bases, and the gene matches miss 13 bases of the junction. Comment on this clone: Its antigen is not yet known. No much larger clone exists at a distance of one base, and base qualities are not known.

The library came from the immunoSEQ multiplex PCR assay. TCRdb's version of the immuneACCESS table is confined to in-frame rearrangements and falls short of the full clone set. An unresolved V gene accounts for under half of the shortfall where checked; the remainder is of unknown origin. Counted in this sample were around 83,000 clones; 85% to 95% of them appeared once. About 0.45% of the sample rests with the top ten. Specimen: CD4+ T cells from peripheral blood mononuclear cells, collected in the second trimester of pregnancy. Here the chain combines TRBV27 and TRBJ2-7; 8 central nucleotides agree with TRBD1. The receptor comes from a female donor with multiple sclerosis, enrolled in a pregnancy study. The CDR3 is CASSLSVTGGRMPEQYF. The nucleotides are TGTGCCAGCAGTTTATCCGTTACAGGGGGGAGGATGCCCGAGCAGTACTTC.